This entry lists 10 T cell receptor beta chains sequenced from one sample in a study of T-cell reconstitution after alpha-beta-depleted transplantation in children. Molecular barcoding with unique molecular identifiers was used for the TCRbeta library. TCRdb ran MiXCR on the PCR reads and lists one entry per CDR3 protein. The data hold 210,000 or so distinct CDR3 sequences, with about 9.5% observed a single time. The sample in question was PBMCs from the stem cell graft donor, obtained from the stem cell graft. The receptors stem from a human donor who donated a stem cell graft to a child with acute lymphoblastic leukemia.

On this clonotype: The junction and the germline gene differ at one end; a read error may be behind it. V and J are TRBV9 and TRBJ2-2; D possibly uses TRBD1 or TRBD2 (6 bases each). This CDR3 is built from 16 residues. The germline V gene has CDR1 SGDLS and CDR2 YYNGEE. CDR3 in DNA: TGTGCCAGCAGCGTAGTCTCGGGGGCAGAAACCGGGGAGGTGTTTTTT. It specifies CASSVVSGAETGEVFF.

Only a few counts were recorded for this clonotype. This chain joins TRBV7-8 and TRBJ2-7; D may correspond to TRBD1 or TRBD2 (5 bases each). V lost 2 bases, J lost 5 bases, and 19 bases lay in between. The CDR3 spans 16 residues. Germline V gene lookup returns CDR1 SGHVS and CDR2 FQNEAQ. CDR3 sequence: CASSLPWLAGAHEQYF. DNA of the CDR3: TGTGCCAGCAGCTTACCTTGGTTAGCCGGGGCCCACGAGCAGTACTTC.

Many counts were recorded for this clonotype. The genes are TRBV20-1 and TRBJ1-4; 7 bases are a match to TRBD1. The trim removed 6 bases at V and 1 base at J, leaving 5 bases unmatched. Germline V gene data show CDR1 as DFQATT and CDR2 as SNEGSKA (reference sequence). The CDR3 loop spans 14 amino acids. The CDR3 DNA sequence: TGCAGTGCGGGTTACAGGGGAACTAATGAAAAACTGTTTTTT. Its protein is CSAGYRGTNEKLFF.

Only a few counts were recorded for this clonotype. The chain employs TRBV5-1 and TRBJ2-3; no clear D gene. Trimming cost V 0 bases and J 2 bases, with 10 bases left between them. Germline loops: CDR1 SGHRS, CDR2 YFSETQ. The CDR3 runs to 15 residues. The CDR3 is CASSLVGIHTDTQYF. The DNA for the CDR3 is TGCGCCAGCAGCTTGGTGGGGATCCACACAGATACGCAGTATTTT.

The gene calls are TRBV20-1 and TRBJ2-4, with D perhaps matching TRBD2 (6 bases). This CDR3 contains 17 residues. The V end was cut by 1 base, the J end by 0 bases, with 16 bases between. Germline V lookup: CDR1 DFQATT, CDR2 SNEGSKA (reference sequence). The DNA for the CDR3 is TGCAGTGCTAGAGGCCGCGGGCGGGGCATAGCCAAAAACATTCAGTACTTC. This translates into CSARGRGRGIAKNIQYF.

This clonotype occurred a few times. The V and J genes are TRBV7-9 and TRBJ1-1; 8 bases map to TRBD1. CDR3 length: 18 residues. V lost 5 bases and J lost 14; bases outside the gene matches: 28. CDR1 and CDR2 from the germline V gene are SEHNR and FQNEAQ (reference sequence). The CDR3 DNA follows: TGTGCCAGCAGCCTCTTTCCGAGGTTTTCGGACAGGGCCATCGTGAGCTTCTTT. Residues: CASSLFPRFSDRAIVSFF.

J is TRBJ2-7 and V is TRBV20-1; maybe TRBD1 (6 bases). The germline CDR1 and CDR2 sequences are DFQATT and SNEGSKA (reference sequence). Trimming shortened V by 1 base and J by 3 bases, and 10 bases separated the two germline ends. The CDR3 consists of 13 residues. This CDR3 reads CSARGTVGYEQYF. The CDR3 DNA reads TGCAGTGCTAGAGGGACAGTAGGCTACGAGCAGTACTTC.

Only a few counts were recorded for this clonotype. The chain employs TRBV19 and TRBJ1-5; D perhaps matches TRBD1 (5 bases). This CDR3 has 12 amino acids. Looked up from germline, CDR1 is LNHDA and CDR2 is SQIVND (reference sequence). V shed 7 bases and J shed 7 bases, with 11 bases lying between them. CDR3 in amino acids: CASNGRDQPQHF. The CDR3 DNA is TGTGCCAGTAATGGGAGGGACCAGCCCCAGCATTTT.

This clonotype was picked up many times. The V call is TRBV3-1, the J call TRBJ2-5; 11 nucleotides align to TRBD2. Germline CDR1 and CDR2: LGHDT and YNNKEL (reference sequence). The CDR3 length is 14 residues. V trimming: 3 bases; J trimming: 6 bases; junction bases outside the gene matches: 3. CDR3 DNA sequence: TGTGCCAGCAGCCAGACTAGCGGGGCGAAGACCCAGTACTTC. It encodes CASSQTSGAKTQYF.

This clonotype has at least ten counts. This rearrangement joins TRBV29-1 to TRBJ2-2; 10 bases align to TRBD1. Losses at the gene ends were 7 bases for V and 3 bases for J; bases not matched to a gene: 2. Germline V lookup: CDR1 SQVTM, CDR2 ANQGSEA. The CDR3 contains 13 residues. The CDR3 DNA sequence: TGCAGCGCCGGGACAGGGGACACCGGGGAGCTGTTTTTT. Translation: CSAGTGDTGELFF.